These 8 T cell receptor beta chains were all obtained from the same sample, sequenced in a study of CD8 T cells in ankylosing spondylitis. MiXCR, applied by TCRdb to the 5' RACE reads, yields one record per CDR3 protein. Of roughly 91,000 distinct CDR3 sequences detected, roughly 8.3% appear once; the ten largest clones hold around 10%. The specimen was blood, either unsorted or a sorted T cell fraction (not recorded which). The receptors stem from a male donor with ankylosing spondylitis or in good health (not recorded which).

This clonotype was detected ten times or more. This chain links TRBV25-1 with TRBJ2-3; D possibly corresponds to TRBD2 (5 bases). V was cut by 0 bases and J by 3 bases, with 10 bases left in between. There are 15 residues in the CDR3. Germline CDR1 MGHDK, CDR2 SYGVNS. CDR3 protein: CASSEYGERTDTQYF. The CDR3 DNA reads TGTGCCAGCAGTGAATACGGGGAGAGGACAGATACGCAGTATTTT.

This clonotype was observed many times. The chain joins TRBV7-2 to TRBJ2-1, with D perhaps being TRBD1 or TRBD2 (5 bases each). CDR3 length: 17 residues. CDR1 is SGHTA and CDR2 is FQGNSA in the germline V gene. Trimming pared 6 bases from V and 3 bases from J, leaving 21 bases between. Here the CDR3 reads CASSHITVGVNYNEQFF. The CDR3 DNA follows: TGTGCCAGCAGTCATATCACGGTGGGGGTTAACTACAATGAGCAGTTCTTC.

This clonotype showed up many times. The CDR3 sequence: CASSSDRGRSNNEAFF. The CDR3 nucleotides read TGTGCCAGCAGCTCGGACAGGGGGCGAAGTAATAATGAAGCTTTCTTT. The rearrangement uses TRBV7-8 and TRBJ1-1; 11 nucleotides align to TRBD1. After removal of 4 bases from V and 7 bases from J, the junction contained 11 bases not matched to a gene. The CDR3 runs to 16 residues. Germline assignment: CDR1 SGHVS and CDR2 FQNEAQ.

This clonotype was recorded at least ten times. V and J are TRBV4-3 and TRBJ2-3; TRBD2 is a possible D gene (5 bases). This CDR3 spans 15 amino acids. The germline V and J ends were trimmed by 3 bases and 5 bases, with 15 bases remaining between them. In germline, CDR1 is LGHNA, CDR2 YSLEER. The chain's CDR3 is CASSHLTNEGDTQYF. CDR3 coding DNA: TGCGCCAGCAGCCACCTTACCAACGAGGGAGATACGCAGTATTTT.

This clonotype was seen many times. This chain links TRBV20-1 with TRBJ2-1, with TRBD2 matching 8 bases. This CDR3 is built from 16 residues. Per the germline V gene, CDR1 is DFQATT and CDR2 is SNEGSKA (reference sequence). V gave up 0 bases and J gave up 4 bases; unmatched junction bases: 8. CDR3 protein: CSARDPRLATYNEQFF. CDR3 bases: TGCAGTGCTAGAGATCCCCGACTAGCGACTTACAATGAGCAGTTCTTC.

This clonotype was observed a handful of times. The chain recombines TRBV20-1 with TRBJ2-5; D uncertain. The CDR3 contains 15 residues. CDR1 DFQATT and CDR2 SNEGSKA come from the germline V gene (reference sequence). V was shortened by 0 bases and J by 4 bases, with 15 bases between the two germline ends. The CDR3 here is CSARDLATSGETQYF. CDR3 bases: TGCAGTGCTAGAGATCTGGCTACCTCGGGAGAGACCCAGTACTTC.

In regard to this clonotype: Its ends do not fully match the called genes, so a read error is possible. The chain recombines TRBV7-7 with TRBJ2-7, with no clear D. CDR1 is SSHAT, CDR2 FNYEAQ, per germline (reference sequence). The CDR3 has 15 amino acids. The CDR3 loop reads CASNCRPHAKYEQYF. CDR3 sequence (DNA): TGTGCTAGCAACTGCCGACCACACGCGAAATACGAGCAGTACTTC.

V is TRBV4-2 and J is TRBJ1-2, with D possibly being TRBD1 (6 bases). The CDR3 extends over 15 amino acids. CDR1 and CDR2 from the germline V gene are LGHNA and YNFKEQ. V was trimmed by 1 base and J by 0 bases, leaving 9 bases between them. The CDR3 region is CASSQGPGANYGYTF. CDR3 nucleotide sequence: TGTGCCAGCAGCCAAGGGCCAGGGGCTAACTATGGCTACACCTTC.